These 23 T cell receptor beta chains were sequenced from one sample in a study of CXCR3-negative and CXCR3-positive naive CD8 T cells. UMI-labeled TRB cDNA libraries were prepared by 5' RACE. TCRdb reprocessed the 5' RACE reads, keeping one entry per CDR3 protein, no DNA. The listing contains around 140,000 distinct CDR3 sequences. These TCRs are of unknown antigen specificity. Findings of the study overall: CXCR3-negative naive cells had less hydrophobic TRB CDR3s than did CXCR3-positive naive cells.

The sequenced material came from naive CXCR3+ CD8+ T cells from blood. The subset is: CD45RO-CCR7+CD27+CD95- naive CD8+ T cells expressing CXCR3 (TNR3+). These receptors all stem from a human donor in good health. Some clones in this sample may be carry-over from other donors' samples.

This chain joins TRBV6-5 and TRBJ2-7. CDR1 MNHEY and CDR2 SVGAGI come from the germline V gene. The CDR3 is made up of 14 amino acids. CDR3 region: CASSYIRTSYEQYF.

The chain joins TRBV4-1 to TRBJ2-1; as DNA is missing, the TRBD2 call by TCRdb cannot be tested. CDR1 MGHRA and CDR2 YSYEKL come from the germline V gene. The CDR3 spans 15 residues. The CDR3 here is CASSQGRVSYNEQFF.

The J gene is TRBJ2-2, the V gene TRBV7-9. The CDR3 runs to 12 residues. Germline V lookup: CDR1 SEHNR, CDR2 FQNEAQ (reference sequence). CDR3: CASSFVPGELVF.

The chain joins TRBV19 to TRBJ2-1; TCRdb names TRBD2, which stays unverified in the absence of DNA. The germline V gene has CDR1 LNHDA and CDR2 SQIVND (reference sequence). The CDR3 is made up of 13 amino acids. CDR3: CASSTGGNNEQFF.

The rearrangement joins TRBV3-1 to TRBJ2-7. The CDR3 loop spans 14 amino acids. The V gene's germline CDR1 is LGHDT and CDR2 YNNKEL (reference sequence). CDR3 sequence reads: CASSQALASYEQYF.

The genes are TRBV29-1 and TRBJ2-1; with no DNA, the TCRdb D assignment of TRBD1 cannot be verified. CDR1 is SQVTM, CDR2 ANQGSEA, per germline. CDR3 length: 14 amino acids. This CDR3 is CSVGPSVWGNEQFF.

CDR3 residues: CASSYVQSSYEQYF. The chain combines TRBV6-2 or TRBV6-3 with TRBJ2-7. This CDR3 contains 14 residues. The germline gives CDR1 MNHEY, CDR2 SVGEGT.

CDR3 protein: CASSLYRETDTQYF. The chain is built from TRBV27 and TRBJ2-3; absent DNA, TCRdb's TRBD1 call cannot be checked. The CDR3 runs 14 residues. Germline loops: CDR1 MNHEY, CDR2 SMNVEV (reference sequence).

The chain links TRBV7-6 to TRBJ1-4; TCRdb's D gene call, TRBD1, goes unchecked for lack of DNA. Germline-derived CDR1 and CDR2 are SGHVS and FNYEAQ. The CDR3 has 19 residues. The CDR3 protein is CASSLEVWLLGQGYEKLFF.

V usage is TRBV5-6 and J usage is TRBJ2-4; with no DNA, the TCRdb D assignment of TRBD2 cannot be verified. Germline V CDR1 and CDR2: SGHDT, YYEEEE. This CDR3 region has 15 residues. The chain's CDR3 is CASRGPSLAKNIQYF.

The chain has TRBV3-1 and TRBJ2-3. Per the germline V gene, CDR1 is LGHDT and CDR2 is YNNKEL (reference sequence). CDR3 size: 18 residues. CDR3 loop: CASSQRSGTTPSTDTQYF.

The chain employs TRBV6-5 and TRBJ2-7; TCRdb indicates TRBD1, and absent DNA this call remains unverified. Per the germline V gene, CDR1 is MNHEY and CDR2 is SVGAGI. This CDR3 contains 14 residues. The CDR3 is CASSLPGKGYEQYF.

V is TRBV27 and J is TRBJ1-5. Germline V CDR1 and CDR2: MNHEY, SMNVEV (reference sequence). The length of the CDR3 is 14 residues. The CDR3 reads CASSLSWGYQPQHF.

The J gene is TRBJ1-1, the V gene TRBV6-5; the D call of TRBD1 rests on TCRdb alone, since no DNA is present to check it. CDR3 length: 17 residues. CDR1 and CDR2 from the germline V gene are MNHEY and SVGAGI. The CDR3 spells CASSFRTGGKVGNEAFF.

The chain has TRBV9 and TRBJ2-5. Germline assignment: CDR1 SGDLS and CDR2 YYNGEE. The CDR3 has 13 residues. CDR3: CASSANLVETQYF. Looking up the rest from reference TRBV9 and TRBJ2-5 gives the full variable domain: DSGVTQTPKHLITATGQRVTLRCSPRSGDLSVYWYQQSLDQGLQFLIQYYNGEERAKGNILERFSAQQFPDLHSELNLSSLELGDSALYFCASSANLVETQYFGPGTRLLVL.

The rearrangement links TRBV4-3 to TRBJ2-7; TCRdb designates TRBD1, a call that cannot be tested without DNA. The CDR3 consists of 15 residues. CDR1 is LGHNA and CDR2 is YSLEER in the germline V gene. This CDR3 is CASSQARTGPGEQYF.

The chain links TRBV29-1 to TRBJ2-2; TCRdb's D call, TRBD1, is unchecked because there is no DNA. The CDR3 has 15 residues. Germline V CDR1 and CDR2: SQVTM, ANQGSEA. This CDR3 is CSVEETRETIGELFF.

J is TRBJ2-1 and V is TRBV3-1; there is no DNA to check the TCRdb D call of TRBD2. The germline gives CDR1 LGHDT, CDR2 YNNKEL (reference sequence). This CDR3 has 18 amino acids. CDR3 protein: CASSQGPIAGVTHNEQFF.

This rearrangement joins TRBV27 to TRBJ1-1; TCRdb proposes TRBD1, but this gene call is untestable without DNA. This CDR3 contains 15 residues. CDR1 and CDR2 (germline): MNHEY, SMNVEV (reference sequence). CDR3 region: CASSPLTGLNTEAFF.

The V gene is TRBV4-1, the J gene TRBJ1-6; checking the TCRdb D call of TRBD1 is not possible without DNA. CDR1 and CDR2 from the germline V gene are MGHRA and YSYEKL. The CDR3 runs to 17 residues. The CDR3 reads CASSQDRGQGSNSPLHF.

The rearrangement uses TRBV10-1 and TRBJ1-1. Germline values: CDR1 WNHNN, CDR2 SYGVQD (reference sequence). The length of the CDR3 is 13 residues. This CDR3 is CASSDGRTTEAFF.

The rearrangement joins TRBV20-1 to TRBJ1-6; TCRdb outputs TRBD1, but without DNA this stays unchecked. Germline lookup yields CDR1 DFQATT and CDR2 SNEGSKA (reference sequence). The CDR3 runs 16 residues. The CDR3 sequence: CSASTLRGVVDGPLHF.

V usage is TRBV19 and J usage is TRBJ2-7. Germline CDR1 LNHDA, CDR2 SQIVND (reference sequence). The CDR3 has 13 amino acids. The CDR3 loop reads CASSIDIAYEQYF.